This T cell receptor (beta chain) was recovered during a study of cytomegalovirus exposure and HLA in healthy donors. On the study more broadly: HLA-typed donors contributed around 82 million unique TCRs, which were held in an early data release.

The V gene's germline CDR1 is SGHTA and CDR2 FQGTGA. The ends were cut back, 4 bases at V and 2 bases at J, with 10 bases in the middle. The CDR3 loop spans 14 amino acids. A multiplex PCR was run with 60 Vbeta primers and 13 Jbeta primers. Measured with immunoSEQ multiplex PCR; TCRdb has only the in-frame clones, and not every one. Found here are some 150,000 clones, 55% to 75% of them singletons; the top ten hold about 2.5%. This clone has a handful of counts. The antigen is undetermined. Whole-study results and caveats: Some TCR beta chains (around 180 of them) were listed as cytomegalovirus-associated. Later analysis identified a missense DCLRE1C variant that was linked to TCR beta V- and J-gene trimming.

The chain recombines TRBV7-3 with TRBJ2-3, with D possibly TRBD1 on 6 matching bases. The TCR sequence derives from a human donor in good health. The sequenced sample was PBMCs. The CDR3 bases are TGTGCCAGCAGCTACCGACAGGCCACAGATACGCAGTATTTT. As protein: CASSYRQATDTQYF.